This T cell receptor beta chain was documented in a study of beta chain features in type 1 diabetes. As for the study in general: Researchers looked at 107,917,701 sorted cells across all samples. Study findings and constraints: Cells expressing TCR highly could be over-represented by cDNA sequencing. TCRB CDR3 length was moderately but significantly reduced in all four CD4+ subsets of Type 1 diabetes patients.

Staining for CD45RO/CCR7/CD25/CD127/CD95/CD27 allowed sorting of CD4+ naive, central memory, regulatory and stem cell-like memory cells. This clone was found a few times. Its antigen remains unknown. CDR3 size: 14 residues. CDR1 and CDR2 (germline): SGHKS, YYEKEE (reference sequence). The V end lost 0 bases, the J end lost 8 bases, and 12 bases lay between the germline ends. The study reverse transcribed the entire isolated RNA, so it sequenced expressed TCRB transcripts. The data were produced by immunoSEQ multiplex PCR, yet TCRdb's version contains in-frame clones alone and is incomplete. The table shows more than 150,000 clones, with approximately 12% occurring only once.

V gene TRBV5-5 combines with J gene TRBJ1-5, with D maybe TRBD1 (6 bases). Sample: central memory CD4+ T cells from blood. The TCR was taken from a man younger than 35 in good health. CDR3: CASSLATGMKPQHF. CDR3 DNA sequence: TGTGCCAGCAGCTTGGCCACAGGGATGAAGCCCCAGCATTTT.